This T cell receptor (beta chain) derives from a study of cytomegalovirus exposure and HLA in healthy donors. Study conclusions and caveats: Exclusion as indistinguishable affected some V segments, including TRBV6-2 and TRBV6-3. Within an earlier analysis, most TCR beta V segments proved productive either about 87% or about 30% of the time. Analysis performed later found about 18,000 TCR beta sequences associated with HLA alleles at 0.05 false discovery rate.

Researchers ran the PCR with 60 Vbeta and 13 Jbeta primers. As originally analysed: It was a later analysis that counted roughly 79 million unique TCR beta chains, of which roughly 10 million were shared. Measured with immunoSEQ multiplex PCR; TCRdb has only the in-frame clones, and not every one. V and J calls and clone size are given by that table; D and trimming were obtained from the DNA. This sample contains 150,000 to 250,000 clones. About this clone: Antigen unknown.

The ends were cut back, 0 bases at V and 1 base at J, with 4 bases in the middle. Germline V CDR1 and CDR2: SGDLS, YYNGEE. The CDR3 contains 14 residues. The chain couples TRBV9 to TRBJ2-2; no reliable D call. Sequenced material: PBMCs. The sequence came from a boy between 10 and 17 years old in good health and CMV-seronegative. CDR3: CASSVVGNTGELFF. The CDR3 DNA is TGTGCCAGCAGCGTAGTCGGGAACACCGGGGAGCTGTTTTTT.